This T cell receptor beta chain is drawn from a study of Ad26.COV2.S vaccination and SARS-CoV-2 variants. Overall study context: Administration of Ad26.COV2.S was intramuscular, either once or twice 56 days apart.

Germline V gives CDR1 LNHNV, CDR2 YYDKDF (reference sequence). This CDR3 is 17 amino acids long. V was clipped by 1 base and J by 1 base, with 15 bases between them. Assay: immunoSEQ multiplex PCR; the TCRdb copy retains only in-frame clones and omits some. Of hundreds of thousands of clones in the sample, 75% to 90% were seen once. The treatment: some 20 received Ad26.COV2.S at low or high dose, single or two shots; about 5 received placebo; per-sample allocation not given. Following the first vaccine or placebo injection, samples were taken on day 63. The sample came from a Boston adult aged 18-55 years.

The genes are TRBV15 and TRBJ2-3; D is perhaps TRBD2 (5 bases). The sample in question was peripheral blood, obtained in a trial of Ad26.COV2.S vaccine versus placebo. The sequence derives from a person between 18 and 65 years old who received the Ad26.COV2.S COVID-19 vaccine or a placebo. The CDR3 region has the DNA TGTGCCACCAGCAGAGGATACGGGGTAGAGGGCACAGATACGCAGTATTTT. Protein sequence: CATSRGYGVEGTDTQYF.